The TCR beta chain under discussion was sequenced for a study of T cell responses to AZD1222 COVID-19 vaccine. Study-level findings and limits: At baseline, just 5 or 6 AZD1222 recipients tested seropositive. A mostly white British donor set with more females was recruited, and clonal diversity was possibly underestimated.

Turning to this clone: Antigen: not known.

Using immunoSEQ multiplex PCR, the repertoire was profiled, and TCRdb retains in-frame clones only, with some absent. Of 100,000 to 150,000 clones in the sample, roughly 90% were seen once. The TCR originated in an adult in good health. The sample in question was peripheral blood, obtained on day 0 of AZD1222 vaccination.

CDR3 in DNA: TGTGCCAGCAGGTCGTATGGCTACACCTTC. Encoded protein: CASRSYGYTF. The chain has TRBV28 and TRBJ1-2, with D unclear. Trimming left V 6 bases short and J 5 bases short, with 4 bases between. This CDR3 contains 10 residues. The germline V gene has CDR1 MDHEN and CDR2 SYDVKM.